This TCR beta chain was sequenced during a study of T cells in Graves' hyperthyroidism and ophthalmopathy. Across the study: Specimen type is peripheral blood, collected at initial diagnosis prior to any treatment.

Using RNA transcripts as the source, TCR beta CDR3 regions were amplified. First-round RT-PCR of the TCR CDR3 relied on the HTBI primer set. A single record per CDR3 protein comes from TCRdb applying MiXCR to the multiplex PCR reads. Among around 700,000 distinct CDR3 sequences, roughly 20% were seen once, and the ten largest hold approximately 15%. Those with hyperthyroidism were 18 to 65 years old, newly diagnosed, and ill for under 2 months. Used for diagnoses were clinical symptoms, serum thyroxine and TRAb, thyroid ultrasound and orbital computed tomography. Trimming left V 3 bases short and J 3 bases short, with 14 bases between. This CDR3 has 15 amino acids. Details on this clonotype: The antigen is not known.

General observations from the study: Stable hyperthyroidism was separated from ophthalmopathy by a model based on 13 V-J features.

The rearrangement links TRBV12-3 or TRBV12-4 to TRBJ2-5; D assignment may be TRBD1 or TRBD2 (6 bases each). The source is a woman between 50 and 59 years old with Graves' hyperthyroidism that later progressed to Graves' ophthalmopathy. The sequencing input was blood. The CDR3: CASSFFGGAEETQYF. The CDR3, as DNA: TGTGCCAGCAGTTTCTTCGGGGGCGCAGAAGAGACCCAGTACTTC.